These T cell receptor beta chains were read from a single sample in a study of CD8+CD57+ T cells in acquired aplastic anemia. Each CDR3 protein gets one entry after TCRdb re-called the reads with MiXCR. This table holds about 160,000 distinct CDR3 sequences, 45% to 50% found once. The sample comprised sorted CD4+, CD8+, or CD8+CD57+ T cells (not recorded which) from PBMCs. The source of these receptors is a human donor with aplastic anemia. CDR3s include the opening cysteine and the closing phenylalanine or tryptophan.

15,TRBV10-3,CAISEASGGTYEQYF
14,TRBV2,CASSENRGNYGYTF
13,TRBV27,CASSLMRDTEAFF
15,TRBV6-1,CASSAGLLAKNIQYF
15,TRBV5-1,CASSWGQVTNEKLFF
15,TRBV29-1,CSVVITGPGLDEQYF
11,TRBV30,CACDRDTEAFF
12,TRBV15,CATSSYLGELFF
13,TRBV30,CAWSTNFRDTQYF
14,TRBV20-1,CSAEDWREQETQYF
13,TRBV29-1,CSVSRLTNEKLFF
12,TRBV15,CATSSGGVSPYF
16,TRBV19,CASRDRGREGNSPLHF
14,TRBV5-1,CASSQGWGNYGYTF
14,TRBV20-1,CSARSGTGSGTQYF
14,TRBV20-1,CSALGRTSVNEQYF
15,TRBV19,CASSIGTGISHGYTF
11,TRBV24-1,CATSDLGGYTF
15,TRBV18,CASSLRDRYTDTQYF
14,TRBV29-1,CSGGLAGVVDTQYF
14,TRBV11-2,CASSSEGTAYGYTF
14,TRBV7-9,CASSTNSDWETQYF
17,TRBV24-1,CATSAHSGQGNPNEQFF
16,TRBV2,CASRDPGLAEYNEQFF
13,TRBV19,CASSSQDRIVQYF
15,TRBV2,CASSLRGQINYEQYF
13,TRBV20-1,CSARDPAQPGYTF
13,TRBV20-1,CSALGTSRETQYF
13,TRBV20-1,CSARAGGPDTQYF
11,TRBV7-9,CASSFGDGYTF
17,TRBV19,CASSTPGQRAMNTEAFF
15,TRBV5-1,CASSTGEVSGNTIYF
14,TRBV25-1,CASSEMDSYNEQFF
18,TRBV11-1,CASSFPLRLAGAADTQYF
14,TRBV19,CASSIAGDGTEAFF
13,TRBV5-1,CASSSGPKYEQYF
15,TRBV20-1,CSATDPGTSTYEQYF
12,TRBV19,CASSITGYGYTF
15,TRBV19,CASSMVGSYNSPLHF
13,TRBV3-1,CASSQETPPGYTF
15,TRBV7-9,CASSLAANLNTEAFF
16,TRBV11-1,CASSAGTSGGTGTQYF
15,TRBV10-3,CAISDYPDRNYGYTF
15,TRBV2,CASRAGLTSTDTQYF
14,TRBV5-1,CASSTGQVPYEQYF
14,TRBV24-1,CATSSGTGSDTQYF
13,TRBV7-9,CASSPLGNYGYTF
13,TRBV5-1,CASSPHQGNEQFF
13,TRBV2,CASSEGGTDTQYF
12,TRBV27,CASRQTGDGYTF
12,TRBV7-2,CASRGDTDTQYF
12,TRBV5-6,CASSGQLYGYTF